This T cell receptor beta chain derives from a study of cytomegalovirus exposure and HLA in healthy donors. About this clone: Antigen specificity is unknown.

General study results and limits: When analyzed later, a missense DCLRE1C variant was found to be linked to TCR beta V- and J-gene trimming.

60 Vbeta and 13 Jbeta primers were used in PCR. The repertoire was sequenced with immunoSEQ multiplex PCR; TCRdb's copy has only in-frame clones and lacks some. The table records 130,000 or so clones, 74% of them present only once. These donors, healthy bone marrow donors, were studied. Trimming took off 0 bases at V and 2 bases at J, with 5 bases between the two ends. This CDR3 comprises 14 residues. Germline lookup yields CDR1 KGHSH and CDR2 LQKENI. Sequencing was done on a sample of PBMCs. This clonotype was obtained from a middle-aged man in good health and CMV-seropositive. The chain joins TRBV18 to TRBJ1-5; perhaps TRBD1 as D (5 bases). CDR3 sequence reads: CASSPPGRNQPQHF. The CDR3 nucleotides are TGTGCCAGCTCACCACCGGGGCGCAATCAGCCCCAGCATTTT.